These 26 T cell receptor beta chains originate from one sample sequenced in a study of early T cells in non-severe SARS-CoV-2 infection. TCRdb re-called the 5' RACE reads with MiXCR, one entry per CDR3 protein. The profile shows 60,000 to 65,000 distinct CDR3 sequences, 8.8% of them singletons. Sequenced material: whole blood, taken at baseline. The source is an adult who was a healthcare worker with PCR-confirmed SARS-CoV-2 infection or an uninfected control (not recorded which).

This clonotype was recorded at least ten times. The rearrangement joins TRBV7-6 to TRBJ1-1; D not certain. Germline CDR1 SGHVS, CDR2 FNYEAQ. This CDR3 contains 16 residues. Trimming left V 1 base short and J 1 base short, with 13 bases between. The CDR3 is CASSLVRLRENTEAFF. CDR3 DNA sequence: TGTGCCAGCAGCTTAGTCCGGTTGAGGGAGAACACTGAAGCTTTCTTT. The complete variable domain, with remaining parts taken from reference TRBV7-6 and TRBJ1-1, reads GAGVSQSPRYKVTKRGQDVALRCDPISGHVSLYWYRQALGQGPEFLTYFNYEAQQDKSGLPNDRFSAERPEGSISTLTIQRTEQRDSAMYRCASSLVRLRENTEAFFGQGTRLTVV.

V and J are TRBV20-1 and TRBJ1-4; 8 bases map to TRBD1. The trim removed 6 bases at V and 8 bases at J, leaving 8 bases unmatched. Germline CDR1 and CDR2: DFQATT and SNEGSKA (reference sequence). This CDR3 is built from 13 residues. The chain's CDR3 is CSAPDRVGEKLFF. CDR3 sequence (DNA): TGCAGTGCGCCGGACAGGGTAGGCGAAAAACTGTTTTTT.

This clonotype was seen repeatedly, ten times or more. The genes are TRBV5-4 and TRBJ1-3; D remains ambiguous. This CDR3 spans 15 amino acids. Trimming removed 2 bases from V and 2 bases from J, with 11 bases in between. Germline-derived CDR1 and CDR2 are SGHNT and YYREEE (reference sequence). The CDR3, as DNA: TGTGCCAGCAGCTTTGGTTCAGCTCCTGGAAACACCATATATTTT. Translation gives CASSFGSAPGNTIYF.

This clonotype was seen at least ten times. This chain uses TRBV7-3 with TRBJ1-1; 7 nucleotides line up with TRBD1. The V segment lost 5 bases and the J segment 3 bases; nucleotides outside the gene matches: 6. This CDR3 contains 14 residues. The germline gives CDR1 SGHTA, CDR2 FQGTGA. The CDR3 region is CASSQQGDDTEAFF. The DNA of the CDR3 is TGTGCCAGCAGCCAGCAGGGGGACGACACTGAAGCTTTCTTT.

V and J are TRBV7-2 and TRBJ2-1; D is ambiguous. Germline assignment: CDR1 SGHTA and CDR2 FQGNSA. Trimming shortened V by 2 bases and J by 8 bases, and 10 bases separated the two germline ends. This CDR3 has 13 residues. The DNA for the CDR3 is TGTGCCAGCAGCTTAAGGCCGATGGATGAGCAGTTCTTC. The encoded protein is CASSLRPMDEQFF. Complete variable domain (other parts from reference TRBV7-2 and TRBJ2-1): GAGVSQSPSNKVTEKGKDVELRCDPISGHTALYWYRQSLGQGLEFLIYFQGNSAPDKSGLPSDRFSAERTGGSVSTLTIQRTQQEDSAVYLCASSLRPMDEQFFGPGTRLTVL.

This clonotype was detected only a few times. The chain couples TRBV19 to TRBJ2-7; possible D gene TRBD1, 5 bases. The germline V gene has CDR1 LNHDA and CDR2 SQIVND (reference sequence). The V gene lost 1 base and the J gene lost 1 base, with 8 bases spanning the gap. The CDR3 is 14 residues long. This chain's CDR3 is CASSIGAGSYEQYF. The CDR3 DNA follows: TGTGCCAGTAGTATAGGGGCAGGGTCCTACGAGCAGTACTTC.

This clonotype was picked up a small number of times. The chain uses TRBV20-1 and TRBJ1-5, with TRBD1 identical over 10 bases. The CDR3 runs to 14 residues. Germline V gene sequence: CDR1 DFQATT, CDR2 SNEGSKA (reference sequence). V lost 5 bases to trimming and J lost 7 bases; unmatched junction nucleotides: 8. In DNA, the CDR3 is TGCAGTGCTCGGGTGGGGACAGGGGACCAGCCCCAGCATTTT. This gives the protein CSARVGTGDQPQHF.

Only a few counts were recorded for this clonotype. V is TRBV7-9 and J is TRBJ2-7, with 7 nucleotides matching TRBD1. The CDR3 totals 13 residues. The V segment lost 4 bases and the J segment 9 bases; nucleotides outside the gene matches: 9. The germline V gene encodes CDR1 SEHNR and CDR2 FQNEAQ (reference sequence). The CDR3, as DNA: TGTGCCAGCAGCTCCGGGACAGTTGCCGGGCAGTACTTC. It is translated as CASSSGTVAGQYF.

This clonotype was picked up one time. This rearrangement joins TRBV6-6 to TRBJ1-1; the match to TRBD1 covers 7 bases. This CDR3 comprises 13 residues. J was trimmed by 12 bases and V by 2 bases; bases with no gene match: 9. CDR1 MNHNY and CDR2 SVGAGI come from the germline V gene (reference sequence). CDR3 sequence: CASSYGNEQGTFF. CDR3 bases: TGTGCCAGCAGTTACGGAAATGAACAGGGGACTTTCTTT.

This clonotype has a count of ten or more. The genes are TRBV27 and TRBJ2-1; 7 positions agree with TRBD2. CDR3 length: 16 amino acids. CDR1 and CDR2 (germline): MNHEY, SMNVEV (reference sequence). The ends lost 2 bases at V and 0 bases at J; junction bases unmatched: 4. CDR3 sequence reads: CASSLERGDSYNEQFF. Here the CDR3 DNA reads TGTGCCAGCAGTTTAGAGCGGGGCGACTCCTACAATGAGCAGTTCTTC.

This clonotype has a handful of counts. The chain has TRBV12-3 or TRBV12-4 and TRBJ2-2, with 10 bases identical to TRBD1. After removal of 6 bases from V and 2 bases from J, the junction contained 6 bases not matched to a gene. The CDR3 extends over 16 amino acids. The CDR3: CASRPGQGTNTGELFF. The CDR3 nucleotides read TGTGCCAGCAGACCGGGACAGGGGACAAACACCGGGGAGCTGTTTTTT.

In this sample, this clonotype turned up once. The V gene is TRBV10-3, the J gene TRBJ1-1; D call uncertain. Trimming took off 4 bases at V and 8 bases at J, with 8 bases between the two ends. Germline values: CDR1 ENHRY, CDR2 SYGVKD. This CDR3 spans 11 amino acids. The CDR3 DNA follows: TGTGCCATCAGTGGGGGTTACGAAGCTTTCTTT. Translating it yields CAISGGYEAFF.

In its sample, this clonotype was seen a few times. In DNA, the CDR3 is TGTGCCAGCTCCCCCAAAGCCGGGTCCCTGTCCTACAATGAGCAGTTCTTC. This gives the protein CASSPKAGSLSYNEQFF. This chain uses TRBV7-6 with TRBJ2-1; D not resolved. The CDR3 sequence is 17 residues long. Germline V gene data show CDR1 as SGHVS and CDR2 as FNYEAQ. Trimming took 8 bases from V and 1 from J, leaving 21 bases between them.

This clonotype was picked up a small number of times. V gene TRBV10-3 combines with J gene TRBJ2-1; perhaps TRBD2 as D (7 bases). The V end lost 10 bases, the J end lost 6 bases, and 16 bases lay between the germline ends. CDR3 length: 13 residues. The germline CDR1 and CDR2 sequences are ENHRY and SYGVKD. The CDR3 sequence is CATLTAGANEQFF. The CDR3 DNA reads as TGTGCCACCTTGACCGCGGGGGCCAATGAGCAGTTCTTC.

The chain is built from TRBV7-2 and TRBJ2-1; a possible D gene is TRBD2 (6 bases). CDR1 is SGHTA and CDR2 is FQGNSA in the germline V gene. Between the trimmed V and J ends, which lost 2 bases and 2 bases, there was a span of 7 bases. CDR3 size: 14 residues. In DNA, the CDR3 is TGTGCCAGCAGCTTAATAGCGGCCTACAATGAGCAGTTCTTC. Encoded protein: CASSLIAAYNEQFF.

The chain links TRBV6-1 to TRBJ2-1; tentative D call: TRBD2 (5 bases). Germline V lookup: CDR1 MNHNS, CDR2 SASEGT. V lost 6 bases and J 0 bases, leaving 12 bases between the germline ends. This CDR3 has 15 amino acids. The CDR3 loop is CASRTTGSSYNEQFF. The CDR3 DNA reads as TGTGCCAGCAGAACCACTGGGAGCTCCTACAATGAGCAGTTCTTC.

This clonotype was recorded many times. This rearrangement joins TRBV12-3 or TRBV12-4 to TRBJ2-1, with 7 bases lining up with TRBD2. Trimming took 4 bases from V and 9 from J; bases not matched to a gene: 9. This CDR3 comprises 14 residues. The CDR3 sequence: CASSYSGNLSEQFF. As DNA, the CDR3 is TGTGCCAGCAGTTACAGCGGGAATCTAAGTGAGCAGTTCTTC.

This clonotype was seen ten or more times. J is TRBJ2-7 and V is TRBV9, with 15 bases aligning to TRBD2. V trimming: 4 bases; J trimming: 5 bases; junction bases outside the gene matches: 10. The CDR3 is 17 amino acids. The germline V gene has CDR1 SGDLS and CDR2 YYNGEE. CDR3 in amino acids: CASSLGTSGRPPDEQYF. The CDR3 region has the DNA TGTGCCAGCAGCCTAGGGACTAGCGGGAGGCCGCCGGACGAGCAGTACTTC. Combining the CDR3 with reference TRBV9 and TRBJ2-7 gives the whole variable domain DSGVTQTPKHLITATGQRVTLRCSPRSGDLSVYWYQQSLDQGLQFLIQYYNGEERAKGNILERFSAQQFPDLHSELNLSSLELGDSALYFCASSLGTSGRPPDEQYFGPGTRLTVT.

This clonotype was detected a few times. The chain uses TRBV18 and TRBJ2-7; TRBD1 or TRBD2 may be the D gene (5 bases each). CDR1 and CDR2 (germline): KGHSH, LQKENI. The CDR3 totals 14 residues. V shed 6 bases and J shed 5 bases, with 17 bases lying between them. The CDR3 DNA sequence: TGTGCCAGCTCTCGGGACCCCGTGGGCCACGAGCAGTACTTC. Its protein product is CASSRDPVGHEQYF.

This clonotype was detected many times. The CDR3 here is CASSRREGDTDTQYF. The CDR3 DNA reads as TGTGCCTCGAGCCGTAGGGAAGGGGACACAGATACGCAGTATTTT. The chain is built from TRBV19 and TRBJ2-3; possibly TRBD1 for D (5 bases). Germline V CDR1 and CDR2: LNHDA, SQIVND (reference sequence). There are 15 residues in the CDR3. V was clipped by 11 bases and J by 2 bases, with 20 bases between them.

This clonotype showed up just a few times. This sequence joins TRBV12-3 or TRBV12-4 and TRBJ2-5, with a tentative D call TRBD2 (5 bases). The germline V and J ends were trimmed by 5 bases and 5 bases, with 12 bases remaining between them. This CDR3 contains 13 residues. The DNA for the CDR3 is TGTGCCAGCAGTATTCGGACGGGGGAGACCCAGTACTTC. Protein sequence: CASSIRTGETQYF.

The V and J genes are TRBV6-1 and TRBJ2-1; D is unclear. The germline V gene has CDR1 MNHNS and CDR2 SASEGT. There are 16 residues in the CDR3. V dropped 0 bases and J dropped 3 bases, with 12 bases sitting between them. CDR3 DNA sequence: TGTGCCAGCAGTGAAGCGCGGCGGATCTACTACAATGAGCAGTTCTTC. As protein: CASSEARRIYYNEQFF.

The CDR3: CASSPLASGTATYEQYF. The CDR3 coding sequence is TGTGCCAGCTCACCCTTAGCTTCTGGGACGGCGACCTACGAGCAGTACTTC. The chain combines TRBV18 with TRBJ2-7; TRBD1 or TRBD2 may be the D gene (5 bases each). The V gene's germline CDR1 is KGHSH and CDR2 LQKENI. V lost 3 bases to trimming and J lost 2 bases, with 20 bases between them. The CDR3 is made up of 17 amino acids.

The table lists this clonotype with a few counts. The chain has TRBV21-1 and TRBJ1-1. TRBV21-1 is recorded as a pseudogene. The CDR3 contains 14 residues. In nucleotides, the CDR3 is TGTGCCAGCAGCAAAGGGGCAGAGAACACTGAAGCTTTCTTT. Protein sequence: CASSKGAENTEAFF.

The chain couples TRBV5-6 to TRBJ1-5; 7 bases agree with TRBD1. Germline V gene data show CDR1 as SGHDT and CDR2 as YYEEEE. V dropped 4 bases and J dropped 3; count of bases not matched to a gene: 4. This CDR3 has 14 amino acids. The CDR3, as DNA: TGTGCCAGCAGCCTCACAGGGGTCAATCAGCCCCAGCATTTT. Encoded protein: CASSLTGVNQPQHF.

This clonotype was detected only a few times. CDR3 bases: TGTGCCAGCAGCTATACCGGGACAGGGGCCTACAATGAGCAGTTCTTC. Protein product: CASSYTGTGAYNEQFF. The chain uses TRBV7-2 and TRBJ2-1; 10 positions match TRBD1. The V and J ends lost 4 bases and 2 bases, in that order; junction bases with no gene match: 5. The germline V gene has CDR1 SGHTA and CDR2 FQGNSA. CDR3 size: 16 residues.